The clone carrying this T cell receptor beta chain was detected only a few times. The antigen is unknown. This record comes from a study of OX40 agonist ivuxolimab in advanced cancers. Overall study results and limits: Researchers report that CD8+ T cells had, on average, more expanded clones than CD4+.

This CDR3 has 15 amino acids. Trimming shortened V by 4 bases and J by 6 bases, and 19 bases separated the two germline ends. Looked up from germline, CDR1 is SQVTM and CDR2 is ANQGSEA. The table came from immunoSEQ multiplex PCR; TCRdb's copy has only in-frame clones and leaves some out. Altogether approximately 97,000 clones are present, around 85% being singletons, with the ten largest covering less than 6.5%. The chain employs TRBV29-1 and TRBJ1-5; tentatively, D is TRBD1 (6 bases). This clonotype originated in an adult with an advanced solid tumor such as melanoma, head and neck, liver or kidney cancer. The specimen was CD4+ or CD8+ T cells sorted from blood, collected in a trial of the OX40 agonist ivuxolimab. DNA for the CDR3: TGCAGCGTTGGCGAAGGCGGGGGGGCCGGTCAGCCCCAGCATTTT. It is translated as CSVGEGGGAGQPQHF.